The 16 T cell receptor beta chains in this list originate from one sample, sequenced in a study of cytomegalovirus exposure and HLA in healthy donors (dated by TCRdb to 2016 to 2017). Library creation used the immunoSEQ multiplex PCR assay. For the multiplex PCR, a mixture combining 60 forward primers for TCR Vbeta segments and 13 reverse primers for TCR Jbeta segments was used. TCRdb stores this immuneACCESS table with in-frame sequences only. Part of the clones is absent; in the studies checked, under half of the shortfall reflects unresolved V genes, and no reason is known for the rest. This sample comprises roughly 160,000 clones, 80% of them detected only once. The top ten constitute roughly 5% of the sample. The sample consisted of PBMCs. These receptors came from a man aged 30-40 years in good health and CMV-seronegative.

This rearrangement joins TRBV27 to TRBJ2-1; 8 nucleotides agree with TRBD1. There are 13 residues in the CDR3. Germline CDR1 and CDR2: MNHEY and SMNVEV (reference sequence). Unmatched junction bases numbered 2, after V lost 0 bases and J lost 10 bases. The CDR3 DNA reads TGTGCCAGCAGTTTATCAAGGACAGGGGAGCAGTTCTTC. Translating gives CASSLSRTGEQFF.

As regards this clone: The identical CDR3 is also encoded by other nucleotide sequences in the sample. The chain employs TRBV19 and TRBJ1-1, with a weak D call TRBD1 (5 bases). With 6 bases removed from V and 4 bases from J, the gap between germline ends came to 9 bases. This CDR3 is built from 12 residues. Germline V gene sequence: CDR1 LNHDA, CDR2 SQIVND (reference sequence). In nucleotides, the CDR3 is TGTGCCAGTAGCGCGGGGGGCACTGAAGCTTTCTTT. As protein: CASSAGGTEAFF.

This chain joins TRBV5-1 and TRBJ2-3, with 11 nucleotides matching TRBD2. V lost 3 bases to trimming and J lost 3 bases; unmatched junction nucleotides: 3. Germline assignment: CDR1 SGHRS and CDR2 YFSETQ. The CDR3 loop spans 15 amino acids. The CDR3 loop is CASSSGLAETDTQYF. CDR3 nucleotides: TGCGCCAGCAGCTCGGGACTAGCGGAGACAGATACGCAGTATTTT.

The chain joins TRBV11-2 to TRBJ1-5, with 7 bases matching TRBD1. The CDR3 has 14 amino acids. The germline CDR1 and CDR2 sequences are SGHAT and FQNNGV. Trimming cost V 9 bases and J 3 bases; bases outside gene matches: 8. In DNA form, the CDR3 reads TGTGCCAGTTCCGGGACAGTAAACAATCAGCCCCAGCATTTT. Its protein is CASSGTVNNQPQHF.

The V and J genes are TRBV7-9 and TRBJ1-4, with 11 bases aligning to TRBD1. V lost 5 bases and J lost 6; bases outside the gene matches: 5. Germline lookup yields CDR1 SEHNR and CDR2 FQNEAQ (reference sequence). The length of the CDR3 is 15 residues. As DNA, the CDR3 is TGTGCCAGCAGCGCGGGACAGGGGGAAGATGAAAAACTGTTTTTT. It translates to CASSAGQGEDEKLFF.

The CDR3 spells CASSDRASQPQHF. CDR3 DNA: TGTGCCAGTTCAGACAGGGCTAGTCAGCCCCAGCATTTT. The chain is built from TRBV19 and TRBJ1-5, with 7 bases aligning to TRBD1. CDR3 length: 13 residues. CDR1 and CDR2 from the germline V gene are LNHDA and SQIVND (reference sequence). With 8 bases clipped from V and 6 bases from J, the junction kept 7 bases outside the gene matches.

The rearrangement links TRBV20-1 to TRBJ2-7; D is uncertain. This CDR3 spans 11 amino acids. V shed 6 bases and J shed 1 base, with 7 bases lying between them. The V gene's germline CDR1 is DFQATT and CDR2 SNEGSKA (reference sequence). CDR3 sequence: CSAPLSYEQYF. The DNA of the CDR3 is TGCAGTGCCCCACTTTCCTACGAGCAGTACTTC.

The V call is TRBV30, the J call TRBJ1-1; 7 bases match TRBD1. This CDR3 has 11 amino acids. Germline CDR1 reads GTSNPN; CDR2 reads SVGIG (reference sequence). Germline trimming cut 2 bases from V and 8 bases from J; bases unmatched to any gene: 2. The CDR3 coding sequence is TGTGCCTGGAGTAGGGACAGAGAAGCTTTCTTT. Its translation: CAWSRDREAFF.

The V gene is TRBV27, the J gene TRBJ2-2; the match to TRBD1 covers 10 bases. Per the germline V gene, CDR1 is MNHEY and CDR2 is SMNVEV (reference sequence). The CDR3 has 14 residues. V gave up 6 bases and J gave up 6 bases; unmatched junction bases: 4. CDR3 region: CASSSDRGAGELFF. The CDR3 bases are TGTGCCAGCAGCTCGGACAGGGGGGCCGGGGAGCTGTTTTTT.

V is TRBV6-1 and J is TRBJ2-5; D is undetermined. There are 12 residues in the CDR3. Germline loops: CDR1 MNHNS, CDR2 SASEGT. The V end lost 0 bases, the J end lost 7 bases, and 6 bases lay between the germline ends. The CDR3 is CASSEARRTQYF. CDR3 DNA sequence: TGTGCCAGCAGTGAAGCGCGGAGGACCCAGTACTTC.

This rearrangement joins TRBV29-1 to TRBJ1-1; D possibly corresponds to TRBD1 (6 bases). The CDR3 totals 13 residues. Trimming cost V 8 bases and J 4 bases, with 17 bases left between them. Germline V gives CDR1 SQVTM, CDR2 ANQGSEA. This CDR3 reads CSSWTENPTEAFF. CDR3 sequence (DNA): TGCAGCTCGTGGACAGAAAACCCCACTGAAGCTTTCTTT.

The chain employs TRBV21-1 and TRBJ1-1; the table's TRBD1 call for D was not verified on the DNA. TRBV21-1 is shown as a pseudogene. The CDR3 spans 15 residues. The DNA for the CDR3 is TGTGCCAGCAGCAACGGACAGGGCGGTCACACTGAAGCTTTCTTT. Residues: CASSNGQGGHTEAFF.

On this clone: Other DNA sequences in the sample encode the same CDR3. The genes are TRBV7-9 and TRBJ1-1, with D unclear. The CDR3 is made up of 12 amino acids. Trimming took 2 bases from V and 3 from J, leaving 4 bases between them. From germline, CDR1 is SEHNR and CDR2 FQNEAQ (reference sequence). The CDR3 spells CASSLSYTEAFF. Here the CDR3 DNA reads TGTGCCAGCAGCTTATCATACACTGAAGCTTTCTTT.

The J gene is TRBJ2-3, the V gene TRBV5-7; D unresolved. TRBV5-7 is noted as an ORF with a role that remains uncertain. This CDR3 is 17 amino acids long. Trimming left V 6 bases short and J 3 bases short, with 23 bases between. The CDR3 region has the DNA TGTGCCAGCATGAGCGTGTGTGTGTCTACGTCGACAGATACGCAGTATTTT. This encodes CASMSVCVSTSTDTQYF.

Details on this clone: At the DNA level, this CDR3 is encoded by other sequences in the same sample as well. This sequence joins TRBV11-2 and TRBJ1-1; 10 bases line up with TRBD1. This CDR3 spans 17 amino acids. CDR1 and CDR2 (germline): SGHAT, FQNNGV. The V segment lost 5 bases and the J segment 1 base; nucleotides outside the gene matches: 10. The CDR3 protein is CASSPGQGRIGNTEAFF. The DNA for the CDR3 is TGTGCCAGCAGCCCGGGACAGGGGCGAATAGGGAACACTGAAGCTTTCTTT.

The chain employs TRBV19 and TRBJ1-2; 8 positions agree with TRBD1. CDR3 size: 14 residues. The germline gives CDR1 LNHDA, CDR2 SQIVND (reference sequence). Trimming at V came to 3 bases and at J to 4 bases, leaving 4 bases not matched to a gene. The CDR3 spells CASSIQGAGYGYTF. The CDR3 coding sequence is TGTGCCAGTAGTATTCAGGGGGCCGGCTATGGCTACACCTTC. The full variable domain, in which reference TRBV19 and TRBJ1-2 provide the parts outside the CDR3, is DGGITQSPKYLFRKEGQNVTLSCEQNLNHDAMYWYRQDPGQGLRLIYYSQIVNDFQKGDIAEGYSVSREKKESFPLTVTSAQKNPTAFYLCASSIQGAGYGYTFGSGTRLTVV.